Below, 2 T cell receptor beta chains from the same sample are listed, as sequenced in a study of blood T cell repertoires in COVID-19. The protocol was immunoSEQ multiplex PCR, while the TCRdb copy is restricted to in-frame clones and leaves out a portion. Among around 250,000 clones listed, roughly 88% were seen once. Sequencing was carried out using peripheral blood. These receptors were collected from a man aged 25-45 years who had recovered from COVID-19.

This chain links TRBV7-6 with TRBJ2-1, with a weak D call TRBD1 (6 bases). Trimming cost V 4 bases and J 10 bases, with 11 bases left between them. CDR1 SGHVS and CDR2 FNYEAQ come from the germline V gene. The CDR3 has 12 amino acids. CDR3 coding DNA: TGTGCCAGCAGCTATTGGACAGTCGAGCAGTTCTTC. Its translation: CASSYWTVEQFF.

The CDR3 bases are TGTGCCAGCCGCACAGGGGGCGGGGATGAGCAGTTCTTC. Translating gives CASRTGGGDEQFF. The chain employs TRBV7-8 and TRBJ2-1; 9 bases agree with TRBD1. Germline V gene data show CDR1 as SGHVS and CDR2 as FQNEAQ. This CDR3 is 13 amino acids long. V was clipped by 8 bases and J by 8 bases; unmatched bases: 7.